This T cell receptor (beta chain) was sequenced for a study of T cell repertoires in cytomegalovirus infection (dated 2019 in TCRdb). Context from the whole study: Recently identified HLA-C-restricted CMV epitopes, whose presentation resists viral immunomodulation, were targeted by peptide stimulations together with well-studied HLA-B-restricted epitopes. Donor HLA type was relevant to the analysis, because carriage of CMV infection together with the matching HLA type was indicated by public TCR beta signatures. The full study reports these points: The ex vivo response was dominated by HLA-C-restricted CMV-specific TCR beta clonotypes, which also provided the single most frequent clonotype in two of eight donors. In both this cohort and an independent roughly 400-donor cohort, the cumulative frequency of public TCR beta family members distinguished carriers of CMV infection plus the relevant HLA type.

This clonotype was observed a handful of times. Its antigen remains undetermined. No base qualities exist here, and no much larger clone lies one base off it. Sequenced using an Illumina HiSeq 1500. Using fastp trimming at Q25 and MiXCR clonotype assembly, TCRdb reanalyzed the public sequencing data and kept in-frame beta chains. Rows are combined by CDR3 protein, so each entry shows the most common genes and DNA. The sample table holds a few hundred thousand distinct CDR3 sequences, of which about 35% were seen once. Roughly 13% of the sample is taken by the ten largest. From its cysteine to its phenylalanine, the CDR3 spans 14 amino acids. The kept DNA is CDR3 alone, 42 bases in frame from the first base. A distance of 14 bases separates the germline ends of V and J, which lose 3 bases and 6 bases respectively. From a lookup of the germline V gene (reference sequence), CDR1 and CDR2 are LNHDA and SQIVND.

The intended sense of this specimen's treatment or condition label: in vitro stimulation with specific CMV peptide epitopes to enrich CMV-specific T cells. The sequencing used cultured PBMCs, collected from culture after CMV antigen stimulation. The chain is assembled from TRBV19 and TRBJ1-1; tentative D gene TRBD1, with 6 bases matching. The receptor was derived from a human donor in good health (CMV status not recorded). Some clones in this sample may be carry-over from other donors' samples. The CDR3 has the sequence CASSMGPRGAEAFF. The nucleotide sequence is TGTGCCAGTAGTATGGGGCCCAGGGGCGCTGAAGCTTTCTTT.